This TCR beta chain was found in a study of T cells after yellow fever vaccination. This clonotype was seen more than once but under ten times. Its antigen remains unidentified. TCRdb re-analysed the 5' RACE reads in MiXCR, keeping a single row per CDR3 protein. The profile shows under 300,000 distinct CDR3 sequences, 6.9% of them singletons. Study-wide findings and caveats: Peak timing came faster in the weaker secondary response, day 5 versus 15.

This receptor was taken from a young man who received the YFV17D yellow fever vaccine. The sample consisted of CD4+ T cells sorted from PBMCs, taken 15 days after the yellow fever booster vaccination.

CDR3 sequence reads: CASSPSGSPYNEQFF. CDR3 sequence (DNA): TGCGCCAGCAGCCCGAGCGGGAGTCCCTACAATGAGCAGTTCTTC. The chain joins TRBV4-3 to TRBJ2-1, with 8 bases matching TRBD2. Per germline, CDR1 LGHNA and CDR2 YSLEER. CDR3 length: 15 amino acids. V lost 4 bases and J lost 2; bases outside the gene matches: 4.